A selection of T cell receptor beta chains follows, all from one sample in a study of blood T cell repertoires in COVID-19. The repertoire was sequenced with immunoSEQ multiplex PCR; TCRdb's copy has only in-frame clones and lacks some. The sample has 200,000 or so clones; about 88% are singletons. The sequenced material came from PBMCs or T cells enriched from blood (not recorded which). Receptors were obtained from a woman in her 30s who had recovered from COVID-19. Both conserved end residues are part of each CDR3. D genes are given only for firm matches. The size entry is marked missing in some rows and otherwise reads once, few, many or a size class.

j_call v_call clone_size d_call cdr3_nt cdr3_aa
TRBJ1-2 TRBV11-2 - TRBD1 TGTGCCAGCAGCCTAAACAGGGGTGGCTACACCTTC CASSLNRGGYTF
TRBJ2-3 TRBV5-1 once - TGCGCCAGCAGCTTGAGTAGCGGTAGCACAGATACGCAGTATTTT CASSLSSGSTDTQYF
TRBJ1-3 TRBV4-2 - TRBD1 TGTGCCAGCAGCCGCAATTCCGGGACAGGGGGCGGAAACACCATATATTTT CASSRNSGTGGGNTIYF
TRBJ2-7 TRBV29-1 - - TGCAGCGTTGAAGGCAGGGGAAGATACGAGCAGTACTTC CSVEGRGRYEQYF
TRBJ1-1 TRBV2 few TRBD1 TGTGCCAGCAGTGGAGTGGCGAGAACAGGGGTTAGAACTGAAGCTTTCTTT CASSGVARTGVRTEAFF
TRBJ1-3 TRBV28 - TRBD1 TGTGCCAGCAGTTTGGGCAGGGGGAAAAACACCATATATTTT CASSLGRGKNTIYF
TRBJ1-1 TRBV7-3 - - TGTGCCAGCAGCGCCCTAGTTGGGGCGAACACTGAAGCTTTCTTT CASSALVGANTEAFF
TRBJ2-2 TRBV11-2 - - TGTGCCAGCAGTCTTACCAGGGAACCCGGGGAGCTGTTTTTT CASSLTREPGELFF
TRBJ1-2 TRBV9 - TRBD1 TGTGCCAGCAGCGTAGGACAGGGGGCCTATGGCTACACCTTC CASSVGQGAYGYTF
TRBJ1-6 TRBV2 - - TGTGCCAGCATCAGGGGAGACCATAGCTCCTATAATTCACCCCTCCACTTT CASIRGDHSSYNSPLHF
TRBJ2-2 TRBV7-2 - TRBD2 TGTGCCAGCAGCCAACGCGGGGGTTACACCGGGGAGCTGTTTTTT CASSQRGGYTGELFF
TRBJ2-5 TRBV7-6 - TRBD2 TGTGCCAGCAGCCTTAGAGAAGCGGGAGGCGGGATAGAGACCCAGTACTTC CASSLREAGGGIETQYF
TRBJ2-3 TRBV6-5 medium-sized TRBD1 TGTGCCAGCAAAGGACAGGGTGACACAGATACGCAGTATTTT CASKGQGDTDTQYF
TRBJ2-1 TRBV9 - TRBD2 TGTGCCAGCAGCACAAGCGGGGGGGCTTATAATGAGCAGTTCTTC CASSTSGGAYNEQFF
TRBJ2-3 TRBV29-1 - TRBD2 TGCAGCGTTTCCCGGAGTAGCGGGCCCACAGATACGCAGTATTTT CSVSRSSGPTDTQYF
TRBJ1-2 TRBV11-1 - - TGTGCCAGCAGCGATATTAGGGAGTACTATGGCTACACCTTC CASSDIREYYGYTF
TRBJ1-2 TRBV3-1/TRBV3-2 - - TGTGCCAGCAGCCTTCGACAGGAAGACTATGGCTACACCTTC CASSLRQEDYGYTF
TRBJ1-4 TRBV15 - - TGTGCCACCCGTTTGACAGGAACTAATGAAAAACTGTTTTTT CATRLTGTNEKLFF
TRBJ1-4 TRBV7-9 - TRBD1 TGTGCCAGCAGCTTAAGTCAGGGGGTTAATGAAAAACTGTTTTTT CASSLSQGVNEKLFF
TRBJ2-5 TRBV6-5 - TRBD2 TGTGCCAGCAGTTCCCTCGGGCTAGCGGTCCAAGAGACCCAGTACTTC CASSSLGLAVQETQYF
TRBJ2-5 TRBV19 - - TGTGCCAGTAGTATGGCCAGACAAGAGACCCAGTACTTC CASSMARQETQYF
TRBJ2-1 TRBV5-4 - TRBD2 TGTGCCAGCAGCTTGGGGGGGCCCAAGACTAGCGGGGAGACATACAATGAGCAGTTCTTC CASSLGGPKTSGETYNEQFF
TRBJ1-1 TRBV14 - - TGTGCCAGCAGCCAAGAATTGCAGGGTACAGCTTTCTTT CASSQELQGTAFF
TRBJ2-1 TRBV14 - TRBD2 TGTGCCAGCAGCCAAGATACAGCGGGGGGCCTCTACAATGAGCAGTTCTTC CASSQDTAGGLYNEQFF
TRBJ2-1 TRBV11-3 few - TGTGCCAGCAGCTCCCGGGACATCTCCGGCGATGAGCAGTTCTTC CASSSRDISGDEQFF
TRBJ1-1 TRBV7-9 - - TGTGCCAGCAGCTTAGATAGGGGCACTGAAGCTTTCTTT CASSLDRGTEAFF
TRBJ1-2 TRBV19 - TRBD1 TGTGCCAGCAAGACAGGGTATGGCTATGGCTACACCTTC CASKTGYGYGYTF
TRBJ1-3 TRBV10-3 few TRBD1 TGTGCCATCAGGGGTACAGGGGAGACGGGAAACACCATATATTTT CAIRGTGETGNTIYF
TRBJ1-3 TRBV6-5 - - TGTGCCAGCAGTTTAATTCAGGGAGGGCGCGGAAACACCATATATTTT CASSLIQGGRGNTIYF
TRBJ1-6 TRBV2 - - TGTGCCAGCAGGGAAGTGGCTAGTAGTAATTCACCCCTCCACTTT CASREVASSNSPLHF
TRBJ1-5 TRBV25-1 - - TGTGCCAGCAGTGAATCACCAGATAGCAATCAGCCCCAGCATTTT CASSESPDSNQPQHF
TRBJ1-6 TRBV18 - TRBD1 TGTGCCAGCTCACCACCGGACAGGGAAAATTCACCCCTCCACTTT CASSPPDRENSPLHF
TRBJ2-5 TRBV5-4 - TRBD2 TGTGCCAGCAGCTTACGCAGCGGGGAAGAGACCCAGTACTTC CASSLRSGEETQYF
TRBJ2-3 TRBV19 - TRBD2 TGTGCCAGTACCGCCCCACTAGCGGGGGGACCTAGCACAGATACGCAGTATTTT CASTAPLAGGPSTDTQYF
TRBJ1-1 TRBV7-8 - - TGTGCCAGCAGCTTAAGTAGTCCGAACACTGAAGCTTTCTTT CASSLSSPNTEAFF
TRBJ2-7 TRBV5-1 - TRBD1 TGCGCCAGCAGCTTGGACGGGACAGTGGCCTACGAGCAGTACTTC CASSLDGTVAYEQYF
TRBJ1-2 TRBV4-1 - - TGCGCCAGCAGCCAAGATAACCAGGGGTCCGTGGATGGCTACACCTTC CASSQDNQGSVDGYTF
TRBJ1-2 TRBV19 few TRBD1 TGTGCCAGTAGTGCTGGACAGGGACTGAGATCGAACTATGGCTACACCTTC CASSAGQGLRSNYGYTF
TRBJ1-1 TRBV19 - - TGTGCCAGTACCCAAAAAATTGCAGGGGAGAGGACTGAAGCTTTCTTT CASTQKIAGERTEAFF
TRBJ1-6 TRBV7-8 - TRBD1 TGTGCCAGCAGCTCCCGGGACAGGGTCGTCTCACCCCTCCACTTT CASSSRDRVVSPLHF
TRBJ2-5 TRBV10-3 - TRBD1 TGTGCCATCAGGAGACAGGGAAGCCCCCAAGAGACCCAGTACTTC CAIRRQGSPQETQYF
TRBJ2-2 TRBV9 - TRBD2 TGTGCCAGCAGCGTAGATTGGCGGGGGGATGCGAACACCGGGGAGCTGTTTTTT CASSVDWRGDANTGELFF
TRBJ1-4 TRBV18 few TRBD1 TGTGCCAGCTCACCATCGGGGACAGACGAAAAACTGTTTTTT CASSPSGTDEKLFF
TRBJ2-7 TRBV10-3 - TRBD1 TGTGCCATCAGTAATTTCTTCGGGACAGCCGGGGATTACGAGCAGTACTTC CAISNFFGTAGDYEQYF
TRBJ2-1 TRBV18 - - TGTGCCAGCTCACCGACTTCGGCTAGTTCACATGAGCAGTTCTTC CASSPTSASSHEQFF
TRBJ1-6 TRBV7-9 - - TGTGCCAGCAGCCAAGACCTTGCAGGGTATTCACCCCTCCACTTT CASSQDLAGYSPLHF
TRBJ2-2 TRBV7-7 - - TGTGCTAGCAGCTTAATTAGAGGCGAGAACACCGGGGAGCTGTTTTTT CASSLIRGENTGELFF
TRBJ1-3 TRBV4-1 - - TGCGCCAGCAGCCAAGACCGGACAACTGGAAACACCATATATTTT CASSQDRTTGNTIYF
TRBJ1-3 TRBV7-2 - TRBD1 TGTGCCAGCAGCTTAAACAGGGGGACCAGAGACACCATATATTTT CASSLNRGTRDTIYF
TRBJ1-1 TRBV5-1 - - TGCGCCAGCAGCTTTGATCGTACGACGACAGGGAACACTGAAGCTTTCTTT CASSFDRTTTGNTEAFF
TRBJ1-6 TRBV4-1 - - TGCGCCAGCAGCCAAGACCCCTTGACAGGACCTAATTCACCCCTCCACTTT CASSQDPLTGPNSPLHF
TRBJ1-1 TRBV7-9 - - TGTGCCAGCAGTTCAGGGGCCCCCACTGAAGCTTTCTTT CASSSGAPTEAFF
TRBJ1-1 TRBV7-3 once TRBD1 TGTGCCAGCAGCCCGAGACAGGGAGGGAACACTGAAGCTTTCTTT CASSPRQGGNTEAFF
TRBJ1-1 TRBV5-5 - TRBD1 TGTGCCAGCAGCCGGGACAGGGGATACTTTGAAGCTTTCTTT CASSRDRGYFEAFF
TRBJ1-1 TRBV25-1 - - TGTGCCAGCAGTGAATATGGCCAGGGAAGCCTGAACACTGAAGCTTTCTTT CASSEYGQGSLNTEAFF
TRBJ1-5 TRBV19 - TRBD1 TGTGCCAGTAGTATCGACAGGGATCCCCATCAGCCCCAGCATTTT CASSIDRDPHQPQHF
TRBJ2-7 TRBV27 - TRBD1 TGTGCCAGCAGTACAACGGACAGGGCCTACGAGCAGTACTTC CASSTTDRAYEQYF
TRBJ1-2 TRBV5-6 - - TGTGCCAGCAGCTTTAGAGACAGGCGGACGGAGGGCTACACCTTC CASSFRDRRTEGYTF
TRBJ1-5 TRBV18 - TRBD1 TGTGCCAGCTCATCGACTAAATATTCCGGGACAGGGAATCAGCCCCAGCATTTT CASSSTKYSGTGNQPQHF
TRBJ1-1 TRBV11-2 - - TGTGCCAGCAGCGTCGACAGGAACACTGAAGCTTTCTTT CASSVDRNTEAFF